Presented here are 21 T cell receptor beta chains from one specimen sequenced in a study of cytomegalovirus exposure and HLA in healthy donors. Vbeta (60) and Jbeta (13) primers were used in the PCR. The assay was immunoSEQ multiplex PCR, and TCRdb's table has in-frame clones only and misses some. Here the sample spans around 98,000 clones, 60% to 80% being singletons. The material sequenced was PBMCs. The receptors derive from a female donor in good health and CMV-seronegative.

The V call is TRBV7-8, the J call TRBJ2-7; 10 bases agree with TRBD1. CDR1 and CDR2 from the germline V gene are SGHVS and FQNEAQ. V gave up 0 bases and J gave up 2 bases; unmatched junction bases: 7. CDR3 length equals 17 residues. CDR3 DNA sequence: TGTGCCAGCAGCTTAGCGAGTCGGACAGGGGGTCCCTACGAGCAGTACTTC. This translates into CASSLASRTGGPYEQYF.

This rearrangement joins TRBV4-3 to TRBJ2-5, with TRBD2 identical over 9 bases. Germline V CDR1 and CDR2: LGHNA, YSLEER. V trimming: 0 bases; J trimming: 3 bases; junction bases outside the gene matches: 5. The CDR3 has 16 residues. The CDR3, as DNA: TGCGCCAGCAGCCAAGATCTCGTAGCGGGGGAAGAGACCCAGTACTTC. This codes for CASSQDLVAGEETQYF.

The table lists this clone with a few counts. This chain uses TRBV30 with TRBJ1-2; D gene uncertain. This CDR3 region has 15 residues. The germline gives CDR1 GTSNPN, CDR2 SVGIG (reference sequence). The germline V and J ends were trimmed by 3 bases and 3 bases, with 17 bases remaining between them. Here the CDR3 DNA reads TGTGCCTGGAGCCGCCCCTACGCCGCCCACTATGGCTACACCTTC. The encoded protein is CAWSRPYAAHYGYTF. Together with reference TRBV30 and TRBJ1-2, the CDR3 gives the full variable domain: SQTIHQWPATLVQPVGSPLSLECTVEGTSNPNLYWYRQAAGRGLQLLFYSVGIGQISSEVPQNLSASRPQDRQFILSSKKLLLSDSGFYLCAWSRPYAAHYGYTFGSGTRLTVV.

The chain recombines TRBV2 with TRBJ1-5; 7 bases fit TRBD1. The CDR3 contains 15 residues. Unmatched junction bases numbered 8, after V lost 8 bases and J lost 1 base. The V gene's germline CDR1 is SNHLY and CDR2 FYNNEI. The CDR3 bases are TGTGCCAGCGTCAGGGGGATGGGGAGCAATCAGCCCCAGCATTTT. As protein: CASVRGMGSNQPQHF.

This clone has only one observation. The V call is TRBV5-1, the J call TRBJ1-1, with unresolved D. This CDR3 contains 15 residues. CDR1 and CDR2 from the germline V gene are SGHRS and YFSETQ. Trimming pared 0 bases from V and 1 base from J, leaving 10 bases between. CDR3 sequence: CASSLGGGPNTEAFF. The CDR3 DNA follows: TGCGCCAGCAGCTTGGGAGGAGGCCCGAACACTGAAGCTTTCTTT.

The V gene is TRBV11-3, the J gene TRBJ2-3; a weak D match, TRBD1 (6 bases). The V gene's germline CDR1 is SGHNT and CDR2 YENEEA. Deletions cut 3 bases from V and 4 bases from J, with 8 bases between. This CDR3 has 13 residues. The CDR3 sequence: CASSFNRADTQYF. CDR3 nucleotides: TGTGCCAGCAGCTTCAACAGGGCAGATACGCAGTATTTT.

This chain connects TRBV15 to TRBJ1-4; 8 bases are a match to TRBD1. CDR1 LNHNV and CDR2 YYDKDF come from the germline V gene (reference sequence). V trimming: 0 bases; J trimming: 2 bases; junction bases outside the gene matches: 8. CDR3 size: 18 residues. The CDR3 DNA reads as TGTGCCACCAGCAGAGAAGGGCCCAGGGGGCGGACTAATGAAAAACTGTTTTTT. This codes for CATSREGPRGRTNEKLFF.

V gene TRBV4-3 combines with J gene TRBJ2-1; D remains ambiguous. The CDR3 runs to 14 residues. Looked up from germline, CDR1 is LGHNA and CDR2 is YSLEER. The V gene lost 4 bases and the J gene lost 9 bases, with 16 bases spanning the gap. The CDR3 DNA follows: TGCGCCAGCAGCCCTAACCCCTATTTCCGTGAGCAGTTCTTC. Residues: CASSPNPYFREQFF.

V and J are TRBV5-1 and TRBJ2-1; 7 positions match TRBD1. The CDR3 extends over 13 amino acids. Trimming cost V 2 bases and J 8 bases; bases outside gene matches: 4. Germline CDR1 reads SGHRS; CDR2 reads YFSETQ. The CDR3 sequence is CASSLDRVDEQFF. The CDR3 coding sequence is TGCGCCAGCAGCTTAGACAGGGTGGATGAGCAGTTCTTC.

The rearrangement links TRBV5-1 to TRBJ1-3; D is uncertain. The CDR3 spans 13 residues. Trimming cost V 0 bases and J 6 bases, with 7 bases left between them. CDR1 is SGHRS, CDR2 YFSETQ, per germline. CDR3: CASSLDPVNTIYF. The DNA of the CDR3 is TGCGCCAGCAGCTTGGATCCAGTAAACACCATATATTTT.

The gene calls are TRBV2 and TRBJ2-1; D is unresolved. CDR3 length equals 14 residues. Germline assignment: CDR1 SNHLY and CDR2 FYNNEI. V dropped 1 base and J dropped 0 bases, with 4 bases sitting between them. CDR3 region: CASSEDSSYNEQFF. The CDR3 nucleotides are TGTGCCAGCAGTGAAGACAGCTCCTACAATGAGCAGTTCTTC.

The chain recombines TRBV5-1 with TRBJ1-4, with 10 bases lining up with TRBD1. V lost 4 bases and J lost 4; bases outside the gene matches: 7. CDR3 length: 16 residues. Germline assignment: CDR1 SGHRS and CDR2 YFSETQ. The DNA for the CDR3 is TGCGCCAGCAGCCGGACAGGGGGGCTGTTTAATGAAAAACTGTTTTTT. Translated: CASSRTGGLFNEKLFF.

This clone was counted between two and nine times. V gene TRBV6-5 combines with J gene TRBJ2-1; 7 nucleotides match TRBD1. There are 13 residues in the CDR3. J gave up 4 bases and V 5 bases, and 2 bases lay outside the gene matches. Germline CDR1 MNHEY, CDR2 SVGAGI. The CDR3 sequence: CASSGTEYNEQFF. CDR3 sequence (DNA): TGTGCCAGCAGTGGGACAGAATACAATGAGCAGTTCTTC.

This chain connects TRBV4-2 to TRBJ2-3, with a tentative D call TRBD2 (5 bases). Germline CDR1 reads LGHNA; CDR2 reads YNFKEQ. The germline V and J ends were trimmed by 2 bases and 6 bases, with 18 bases remaining between them. This CDR3 contains 16 residues. As DNA, the CDR3 is TGTGCCAGCAGCCAACAGCGGAACAGTTTGGGGGATACGCAGTATTTT. Its translation is CASSQQRNSLGDTQYF.

The chain has TRBV7-9 and TRBJ2-2; the D gene is possibly TRBD1 (6 bases). Trimming shortened V by 5 bases and J by 5 bases, and 12 bases separated the two germline ends. Germline CDR1 reads SEHNR; CDR2 reads FQNEAQ (reference sequence). The CDR3 length is 14 residues. The CDR3 nucleotides read TGTGCCAGCAGCCCTGACAGGAGAACCGGGGAGCTGTTTTTT. Translating it yields CASSPDRRTGELFF.

This clone turned up a few times. V and J are TRBV30 and TRBJ1-2; possibly TRBD1 for D (5 bases). Between the trimmed V and J ends, which lost 4 bases and 3 bases, there was a span of 9 bases. The CDR3 extends over 12 amino acids. Germline V lookup: CDR1 GTSNPN, CDR2 SVGIG (reference sequence). CDR3 coding DNA: TGTGCCTGGACTCGGGGGGACTATGGCTACACCTTC. Its protein is CAWTRGDYGYTF.

The chain has TRBV5-4 and TRBJ2-4, with TRBD2 matching 8 bases. The CDR3 spans 15 residues. Unmatched junction bases numbered 4, after V lost 1 base and J lost 4 bases. Germline V gene sequence: CDR1 SGHNT, CDR2 YYREEE (reference sequence). CDR3 region: CASSLFSSGKNIQYF. In DNA, the CDR3 is TGTGCCAGCAGCTTGTTTTCTAGCGGGAAAAACATTCAGTACTTC.

This chain joins TRBV4-3 and TRBJ2-2; 12 nucleotides align to TRBD2. This CDR3 has 19 amino acids. J was trimmed by 5 bases and V by 1 base; bases with no gene match: 11. Germline CDR1 and CDR2: LGHNA and YSLEER. CDR3 residues: CASSQGLTSGGRGTGELFF. DNA for the CDR3: TGCGCCAGCAGCCAAGGTTTGACTAGCGGGGGTAGGGGAACCGGGGAGCTGTTTTTT.

The chain joins TRBV2 to TRBJ1-5; D unresolved. Germline V gene lookup returns CDR1 SNHLY and CDR2 FYNNEI. Trimming shortened V by 6 bases and J by 1 base, and 10 bases separated the two germline ends. The CDR3 is made up of 14 amino acids. The CDR3 protein is CASRPGVSNQPQHF. CDR3 bases: TGTGCCAGCAGGCCCGGGGTGAGCAATCAGCCCCAGCATTTT.

The chain couples TRBV27 to TRBJ2-1; maybe TRBD2 (6 bases). The CDR3 spans 13 residues. Trimming cost V 5 bases and J 7 bases, with 12 bases left between them. Germline V lookup: CDR1 MNHEY, CDR2 SMNVEV (reference sequence). The CDR3 here is CASSPLEGNEQFF. The DNA of the CDR3 is TGTGCCAGCAGTCCCCTGGAGGGAAATGAGCAGTTCTTC.

The rearrangement joins TRBV7-2 to TRBJ2-5, with D hard to call. Trimming cost V 3 bases and J 7 bases, with 12 bases left between them. The CDR3 length is 13 residues. Germline CDR1 SGHTA, CDR2 FQGNSA. The CDR3 protein is CASSFERSGTQYF. The CDR3 nucleotides read TGTGCCAGCAGCTTCGAGAGGAGTGGGACCCAGTACTTC. The complete variable domain, with remaining parts taken from reference TRBV7-2 and TRBJ2-5, reads GAGVSQSPSNKVTEKGKDVELRCDPISGHTALYWYRQSLGQGLEFLIYFQGNSAPDKSGLPSDRFSAERTGGSVSTLTIQRTQQEDSAVYLCASSFERSGTQYFGPGTRLLVL.